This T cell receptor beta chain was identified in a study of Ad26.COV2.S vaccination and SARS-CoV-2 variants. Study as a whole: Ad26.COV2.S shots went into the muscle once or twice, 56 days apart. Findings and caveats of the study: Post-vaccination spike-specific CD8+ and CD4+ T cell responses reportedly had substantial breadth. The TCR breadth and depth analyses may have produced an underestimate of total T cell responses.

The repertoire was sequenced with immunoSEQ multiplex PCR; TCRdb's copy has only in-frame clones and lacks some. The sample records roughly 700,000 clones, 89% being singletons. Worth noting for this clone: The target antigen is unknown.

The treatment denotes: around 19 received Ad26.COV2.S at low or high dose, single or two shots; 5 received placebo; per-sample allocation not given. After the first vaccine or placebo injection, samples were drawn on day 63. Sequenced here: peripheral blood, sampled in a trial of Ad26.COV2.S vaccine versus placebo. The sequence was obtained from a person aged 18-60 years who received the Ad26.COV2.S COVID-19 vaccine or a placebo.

The CDR3 DNA follows: TGTGCCAGCAGCTTGAGGGGAAACACAGATACGCAGTATTTT. This gives the protein CASSLRGNTDTQYF. The V and J genes are TRBV13 and TRBJ2-3; the D gene could be TRBD1 or TRBD2 (5 bases each). V lost 3 bases to trimming and J lost 2 bases, with 9 bases between them. The CDR3 is 14 residues long. Germline values: CDR1 PRHDT, CDR2 FYEKMQ (reference sequence).